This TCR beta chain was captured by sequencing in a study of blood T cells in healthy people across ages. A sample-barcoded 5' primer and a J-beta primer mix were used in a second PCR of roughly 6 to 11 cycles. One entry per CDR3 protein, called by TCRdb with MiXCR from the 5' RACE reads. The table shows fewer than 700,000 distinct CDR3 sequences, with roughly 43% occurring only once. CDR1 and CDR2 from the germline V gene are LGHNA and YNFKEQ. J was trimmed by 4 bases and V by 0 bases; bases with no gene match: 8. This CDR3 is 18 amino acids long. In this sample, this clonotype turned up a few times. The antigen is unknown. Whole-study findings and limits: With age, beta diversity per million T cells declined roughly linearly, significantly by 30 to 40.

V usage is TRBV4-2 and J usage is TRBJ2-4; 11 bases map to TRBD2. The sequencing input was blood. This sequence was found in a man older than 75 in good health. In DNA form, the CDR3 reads TGTGCCAGCAGCCAAGAAGCCCGGACTAGCGGGTATAAAAACATTCAGTACTTC. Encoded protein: CASSQEARTSGYKNIQYF.